This T cell receptor (beta chain) was captured in a study of blood T cell repertoires in COVID-19. Study overall: Italy, Spain and the United States were the sources of the convalescent and acute COVID-19 samples.

In the authors' methods: The assay estimated nucleated cells by amplifying reference gene primers. Data came from immunoSEQ multiplex PCR; TCRdb stores just in-frame clones and leaves some out. V and J calls and clone size come straight from that table; D and trimming were deduced from the DNA. Among some 220,000 clones listed, approximately 82% were seen once. J lost 0 bases, V lost 5 bases, and 9 bases had no gene match. The CDR3 runs 18 residues. The V gene's germline CDR1 is MGHRA and CDR2 YSYEKL. The receptor's source is a man aged 45 to 65 with active or convalescent COVID-19. Sequencing was performed on peripheral blood. The chain combines TRBV4-1 with TRBJ2-6, with 8 bases aligning to TRBD1. Here the CDR3 DNA reads TGCGCCAGCAGCGCCAGGGGGCATCCCCCCTCTGGGGCCAACGTCCTGACTTTC. This codes for CASSARGHPPSGANVLTF.